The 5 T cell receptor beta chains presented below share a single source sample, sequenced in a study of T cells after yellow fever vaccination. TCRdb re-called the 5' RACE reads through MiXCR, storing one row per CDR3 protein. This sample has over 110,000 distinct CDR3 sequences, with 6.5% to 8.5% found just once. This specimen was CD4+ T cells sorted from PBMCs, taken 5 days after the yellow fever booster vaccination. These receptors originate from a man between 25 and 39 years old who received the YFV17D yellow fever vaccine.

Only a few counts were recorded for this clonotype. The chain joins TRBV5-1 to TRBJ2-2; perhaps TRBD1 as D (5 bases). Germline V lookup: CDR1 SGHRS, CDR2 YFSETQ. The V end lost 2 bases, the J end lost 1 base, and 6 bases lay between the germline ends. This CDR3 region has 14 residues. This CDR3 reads CASSFTGNTGELFF. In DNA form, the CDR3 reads TGCGCCAGCAGCTTTACAGGGAACACCGGGGAGCTGTTTTTT.

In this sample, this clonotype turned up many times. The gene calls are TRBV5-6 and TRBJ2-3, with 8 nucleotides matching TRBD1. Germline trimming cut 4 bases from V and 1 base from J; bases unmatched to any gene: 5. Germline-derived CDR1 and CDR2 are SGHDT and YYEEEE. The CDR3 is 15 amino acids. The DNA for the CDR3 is TGTGCCAGCAGCAGCGACAGGGGTGGCACAGATACGCAGTATTTT. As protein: CASSSDRGGTDTQYF.

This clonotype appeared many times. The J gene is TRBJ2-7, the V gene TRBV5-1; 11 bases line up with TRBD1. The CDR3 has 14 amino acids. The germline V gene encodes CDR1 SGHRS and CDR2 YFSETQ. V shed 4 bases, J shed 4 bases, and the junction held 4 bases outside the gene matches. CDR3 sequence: CASSPRDRGYEQYF. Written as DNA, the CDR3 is TGCGCCAGCAGCCCCCGGGACAGGGGGTACGAGCAGTACTTC.

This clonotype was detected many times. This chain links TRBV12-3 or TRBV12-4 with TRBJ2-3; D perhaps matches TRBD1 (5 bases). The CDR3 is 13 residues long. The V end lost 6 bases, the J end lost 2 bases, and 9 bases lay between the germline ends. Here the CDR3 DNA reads TGTGCCAGCAGGGACACCTTCACAGATACGCAGTATTTT. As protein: CASRDTFTDTQYF.

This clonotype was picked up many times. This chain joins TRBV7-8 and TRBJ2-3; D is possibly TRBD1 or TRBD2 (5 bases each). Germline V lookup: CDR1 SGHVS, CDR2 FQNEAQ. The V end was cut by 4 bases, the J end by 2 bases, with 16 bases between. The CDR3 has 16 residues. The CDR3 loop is CASSSPPKGPTDTQYF. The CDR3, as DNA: TGTGCCAGCAGCTCACCCCCCAAGGGACCCACAGATACGCAGTATTTT.